These T cell receptor beta chains were read from a single sample in a study of T cell clones after liver transplantation. Sequencing was performed with immunoSEQ multiplex PCR; in TCRdb, only in-frame clones are kept and a portion is missing. The table lists just under 60,000 clones, roughly 70% of them singletons, with roughly 2.8% in the top ten. Sequenced here: CD4+ T cells from blood, sampled at the approximately 16-month timepoint. The receptors originated from a human patient who received a liver transplant. Some of these T cells may belong to the graft donor. CDR3s include the opening cysteine and the closing phenylalanine or tryptophan. The order of the fields is J gene, V gene, CDR3 protein.

J gene: TRBJ2-7; V gene: TRBV2; CDR3 protein: CASGGLFSYEQYF
J gene: TRBJ2-1; V gene: TRBV15; CDR3 protein: CATSRDQLAAYNEQFF
J gene: TRBJ2-7; V gene: TRBV13; CDR3 protein: CASSHGDNYEQYF
J gene: TRBJ2-2; V gene: TRBV10-3; CDR3 protein: CATLPAGGDTGELFF
J gene: TRBJ1-1; V gene: TRBV30; CDR3 protein: CAWTTGQGATEAFF
J gene: TRBJ2-5; V gene: TRBV2; CDR3 protein: CASSVQETQYF
J gene: TRBJ2-2; V gene: TRBV4-2; CDR3 protein: CASSQAGGQGTGELFF
J gene: TRBJ2-1; V gene: TRBV11-2; CDR3 protein: CASRHEGLGQFF
J gene: TRBJ1-2; V gene: TRBV7-9; CDR3 protein: CASSTTTRDHYGYTF
J gene: TRBJ1-2; V gene: TRBV14; CDR3 protein: CASSHRGNYGYTF
J gene: TRBJ2-3; V gene: TRBV4-3; CDR3 protein: CASSPTSGRVDTQYF
J gene: TRBJ2-3; V gene: TRBV19; CDR3 protein: CASSTVQGTSVTDTQYF
J gene: TRBJ2-3; V gene: TRBV30; CDR3 protein: CAWSPGTSSDTQYF
J gene: TRBJ1-1; V gene: TRBV6-1; CDR3 protein: CASIRTGGDTEAFF
J gene: TRBJ2-5; V gene: TRBV19; CDR3 protein: CASSIGGLAGQETQYF
J gene: TRBJ1-5; V gene: TRBV19; CDR3 protein: CASSAQFSFGNQPQHF
J gene: TRBJ1-1; V gene: TRBV5-1; CDR3 protein: CASSSVGEGQTEAFF
J gene: TRBJ1-2; V gene: TRBV6-6; CDR3 protein: CASRRDRNYGYTF
J gene: TRBJ2-3; V gene: TRBV29-1; CDR3 protein: CSVLWARTDTQYF
J gene: TRBJ1-2; V gene: TRBV5-1; CDR3 protein: CASSLAGVRTSQGYGYTF
J gene: TRBJ1-5; V gene: TRBV19; CDR3 protein: CASSIRGDGNQPQHF
J gene: TRBJ2-5; V gene: TRBV14; CDR3 protein: CASSQDTRGGQETQYF
J gene: TRBJ1-1; V gene: TRBV5-1; CDR3 protein: CASSLLRGRTEAFF
J gene: TRBJ1-1; V gene: TRBV19; CDR3 protein: CASSIVGNRGTEAFF
J gene: TRBJ2-3; V gene: TRBV7-2; CDR3 protein: CASSRKTGLAGETTDTQYF
J gene: TRBJ2-7; V gene: TRBV15; CDR3 protein: CATSRDFSYEQYF
J gene: TRBJ1-1; V gene: TRBV11-2; CDR3 protein: CASSFSRRNTEAFF
J gene: TRBJ1-3; V gene: TRBV7-2; CDR3 protein: CASSSQSAIGNTIYF